This T cell receptor beta chain was recorded in a study of blood T cell repertoires in COVID-19. On the study more broadly: Sites in the United States, Italy and Spain provided acute and convalescent COVID-19 samples. The analysed material was cDNA or gDNA that came from T cells, B-cell-depleted T cells, or PBMCs.

As originally analysed: Amplification from reference gene primers served as the basis for estimated nucleated cell counts. TCRdb's table, derived via immunoSEQ multiplex PCR, lists solely in-frame clones and lacks some. V, J and clone size were drawn from that table, and D and trimming were deduced from the DNA. The table shows around 120,000 clones, with 70% to 90% occurring only once. V lost 3 bases to trimming and J lost 8 bases; unmatched junction nucleotides: 13. The CDR3 runs 17 residues. The receptor comes from a woman aged 45-60 years with active or convalescent COVID-19. Sequencing was carried out using peripheral blood. The chain has TRBV23-1 and TRBJ2-1; 10 bases map to TRBD1. TRBV23-1 is designated an ORF whose function remains uncertain. The CDR3 DNA is TGCGCCAGCAGTCACCTTGCTCCGGGACAGGGGTGGCATGAGCAGTTCTTC. This gives the protein CASSHLAPGQGWHEQFF.